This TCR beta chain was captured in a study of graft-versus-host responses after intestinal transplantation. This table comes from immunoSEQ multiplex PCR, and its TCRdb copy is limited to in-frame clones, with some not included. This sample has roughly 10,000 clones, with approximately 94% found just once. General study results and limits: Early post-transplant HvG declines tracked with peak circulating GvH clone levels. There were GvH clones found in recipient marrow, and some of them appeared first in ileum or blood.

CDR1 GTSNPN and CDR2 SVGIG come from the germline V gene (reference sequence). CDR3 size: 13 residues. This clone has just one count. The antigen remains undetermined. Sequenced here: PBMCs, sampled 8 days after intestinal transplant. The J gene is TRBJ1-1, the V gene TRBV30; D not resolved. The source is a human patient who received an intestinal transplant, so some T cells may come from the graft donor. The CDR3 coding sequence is TGTGCTAACACCCCGCGAGAGAGCACTGAAGCTTTCTTT. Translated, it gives CANTPRESTEAFF.